These T cell receptor beta chains were read from a single sample in a study of cytomegalovirus exposure and HLA in healthy donors. TCRdb's table, derived via immunoSEQ multiplex PCR, lists solely in-frame clones and lacks some. The sample yields 150,000 to 250,000 clones, about four fifths seen once. Sequenced input: PBMCs. Receptors originate from a girl aged 10 to 17 in good health and CMV-seropositive. CDR3s include the opening cysteine and the closing phenylalanine or tryptophan. A D gene is named only where the DNA matches it firmly. Where a row states a size, it is once, few, many or the class of an expanded clone; other rows omit it.

NA	TRBV5-1	NA	TRBJ2-5	CASRPTSKETQYF	TGCGCCAGCAGACCTACTAGTAAGGAGACCCAGTACTTC
NA	TRBV18	TRBD1	TRBJ1-2	CASSPGTGPYGYTF	TGTGCCAGCTCACCGGGGACAGGACCATATGGCTACACCTTC
NA	TRBV30	TRBD1	TRBJ2-3	CAWSVRQGRTSTDTQYF	TGTGCCTGGAGTGTACGACAGGGACGAACTAGCACAGATACGCAGTATTTT
few	TRBV12-5	NA	TRBJ1-5	CASGLAGASGGQPQHF	TGTGCTAGTGGCCTTGCCGGGGCCTCGGGAGGGCAGCCCCAGCATTTT
NA	TRBV9	NA	TRBJ2-7	CASSPGGPVEQYF	TGTGCCAGCAGCCCAGGGGGGCCAGTCGAGCAGTACTTC
few	TRBV6-5	NA	TRBJ1-1	CASSYSTGTEAFF	TGTGCCAGCAGTTACTCAACAGGAACTGAAGCTTTCTTT
NA	TRBV2	TRBD2	TRBJ2-3	CASRLGTSEADTQYF	TGTGCCAGCAGACTCGGGACTAGCGAGGCAGATACGCAGTATTTT
once	TRBV6-5	NA	TRBJ2-3	CASSSDRYTDTQYF	TGTGCCAGCAGTTCCGACAGGTACACAGATACGCAGTATTTT
NA	TRBV10-3	TRBD2	TRBJ2-3	CAISPYSGGTTTYTDTQYF	TGTGCCATCAGTCCCTACTCGGGGGGGACTACCACCTACACAGATACGCAGTATTTT
NA	TRBV4-1	NA	TRBJ1-2	CASTLDSPQVRGYTF	TGCGCCAGCACCCTAGACAGCCCCCAGGTTCGGGGCTACACCTTC
NA	TRBV2	TRBD1	TRBJ2-7	CASRDRGTSYEQYF	TGTGCCAGCAGAGACAGGGGGACTTCCTACGAGCAGTACTTC
NA	TRBV27	NA	TRBJ1-6	CASTRQSYNSPLHF	TGTGCCAGCACCCGACAGTCCTATAATTCACCCCTCCACTTT
NA	TRBV27	TRBD1	TRBJ1-6	CASGLGQSSPLHF	TGTGCCAGCGGTTTGGGACAGAGTTCACCCCTCCACTTT
NA	TRBV5-6	NA	TRBJ2-7	CASSFRDKGFYEQYF	TGTGCCAGCAGCTTCCGGGACAAAGGTTTCTACGAGCAGTACTTC
NA	TRBV6-5	NA	TRBJ1-2	CASSSPAEAQYGYTF	TGTGCCAGCAGTTCCCCCGCGGAGGCTCAGTATGGCTACACCTTC
NA	TRBV7-6	NA	TRBJ1-1	CASSPTEVWNTEAFF	TGTGCCAGCAGCCCCACTGAAGTATGGAACACTGAAGCTTTCTTT
NA	TRBV5-1	NA	TRBJ2-5	CASRTGLYQETQYF	TGCGCCAGCAGGACGGGACTGTACCAAGAGACCCAGTACTTC
NA	TRBV7-9	TRBD2	TRBJ2-3	CASRKAGEASTDTQYF	TGTGCCAGCCGTAAAGCGGGGGAGGCGAGCACAGATACGCAGTATTTT
NA	TRBV6-6	TRBD1	TRBJ1-2	CASSTRTGGENYGYTF	TGTGCCAGCAGTACCCGGACAGGGGGCGAGAACTATGGCTACACCTTC
NA	TRBV7-9	TRBD1	TRBJ2-7	CASSDGQGVNEQYF	TGTGCCAGCAGCGACGGACAGGGGGTGAACGAGCAGTACTTC